Shown below are 3 T cell receptor beta chains from a single sample sequenced in a study of blood T cell repertoires in COVID-19. Generated by immunoSEQ multiplex PCR, the TCRdb table keeps only in-frame clones and is missing some. The sample holds 250,000 to 300,000 clones, approximately 91% seen once. The sample was PBMCs or T cells enriched from blood (not recorded which). The receptors here all came from a middle-aged woman who had recovered from COVID-19.

In DNA form, the CDR3 reads TGCGCCAGCGGCACAGGGGTCGGGGAAAAACTGTTTTTT. Protein: CASGTGVGEKLFF. V usage is TRBV4-1 and J usage is TRBJ1-4, with TRBD1 identical over 7 bases. CDR1 is MGHRA and CDR2 is YSYEKL in the germline V gene. The CDR3 spans 13 residues. V was pared by 8 bases and J by 8 bases, with 8 bases of the junction left unmatched.

The chain has TRBV7-2 and TRBJ2-4; TRBD2 agrees at 8 bases. Per the germline V gene, CDR1 is SGHTA and CDR2 is FQGNSA. The V gene end was trimmed by 6 bases and the J gene end by 4 bases; junction bases not matched to a gene: 8. The CDR3 loop spans 15 amino acids. Written as DNA, the CDR3 is TGTGCCAGCAGTCAGGCGGAGCGGGGGAAAAACATTCAGTACTTC. It translates to CASSQAERGKNIQYF. Complete variable domain (other parts from reference TRBV7-2 and TRBJ2-4): GAGVSQSPSNKVTEKGKDVELRCDPISGHTALYWYRQSLGQGLEFLIYFQGNSAPDKSGLPSDRFSAERTGGSVSTLTIQRTQQEDSAVYLCASSQAERGKNIQYFGAGTRLSVL.

This clone came up a few times. The chain joins TRBV28 to TRBJ1-6; 8 positions match TRBD1. The junction had 8 bases not matched to a gene; V was cut back by 5 bases and J by 5 bases. In germline, CDR1 is MDHEN, CDR2 SYDVKM. The length of the CDR3 is 16 residues. CDR3 sequence: CASSPIGQGHNSPLHF. Written as DNA, the CDR3 is TGTGCCAGCAGTCCCATTGGACAGGGACATAATTCACCCCTCCACTTT.